The 31 T cell receptor beta chains presented below share a single source sample, sequenced in a study of identical twins. TCRdb ran MiXCR on the 5' RACE reads and lists one entry per CDR3 protein. The table has over 550,000 distinct CDR3 sequences, roughly 7.1% seen once; the top ten hold about 1.5%. The data were also submitted as part of a second study, on yellow fever vaccine responses in identical twins.

The material sequenced was PBMCs. The receptors were gathered from a woman under 30 in good health.

This clonotype was counted only a few times. The V gene is TRBV4-2, the J gene TRBJ2-2; TRBD2 matches at 7 bases. The CDR3 is 15 residues long. Germline CDR1 LGHNA, CDR2 YNFKEQ. V lost 4 bases, J lost 3 bases, and 5 bases stayed unmatched. The chain's CDR3 is CASSRGLDDTGELFF. CDR3 bases: TGTGCCAGCAGCCGTGGACTAGACGACACCGGGGAGCTGTTTTTT.

This clonotype has at least ten counts. The chain has TRBV5-1 and TRBJ2-3; no clear D. Germline V CDR1 and CDR2: SGHRS, YFSETQ. Trimming pared 0 bases from V and 2 bases from J, leaving 13 bases between. CDR3 length equals 16 residues. The CDR3 is CASSLVVTTYTDTQYF. CDR3 nucleotide sequence: TGCGCCAGCAGCTTGGTGGTCACAACATACACAGATACGCAGTATTTT.

This clonotype showed up many times. The chain couples TRBV25-1 to TRBJ2-2; D call uncertain. Between the trimmed V and J ends, which lost 6 bases and 4 bases, there was a span of 9 bases. Germline CDR1 and CDR2: MGHDK and SYGVNS. This CDR3 is built from 13 residues. CDR3: CASRHLATGELFF. In nucleotides, the CDR3 is TGTGCCAGCAGGCATTTGGCCACCGGGGAGCTGTTTTTT.

This clonotype was counted ten times or more. The genes are TRBV9 and TRBJ2-5, with D perhaps matching TRBD2 (5 bases). The CDR3 runs 14 residues. Trimming removed 3 bases at V and 2 bases at J, with 11 bases between. Looked up from germline, CDR1 is SGDLS and CDR2 is YYNGEE. CDR3 in DNA: TGTGCCAGCAGCGCGCGGGCGGTACAAGAGACCCAGTACTTC. Translation gives CASSARAVQETQYF. Filled out from reference TRBV9 and TRBJ2-5, the complete variable domain reads DSGVTQTPKHLITATGQRVTLRCSPRSGDLSVYWYQQSLDQGLQFLIQYYNGEERAKGNILERFSAQQFPDLHSELNLSSLELGDSALYFCASSARAVQETQYFGPGTRLLVL.

This clonotype was seen repeatedly, ten times or more. The V gene is TRBV20-1, the J gene TRBJ2-7, with D unresolved. Germline values: CDR1 DFQATT, CDR2 SNEGSKA (reference sequence). This CDR3 region has 11 residues. The V gene lost 3 bases and the J gene lost 5 bases, with 8 bases spanning the gap. CDR3 in amino acids: CSASLLDEQYF. The CDR3 region has the DNA TGCAGTGCTAGTCTCCTGGACGAGCAGTACTTC.

This clonotype was seen a few times. The chain links TRBV7-9 to TRBJ1-3, with a possible D match to TRBD1 (5 bases). Trimming shortened V by 3 bases and J by 3 bases, and 12 bases separated the two germline ends. CDR3 length equals 15 residues. Germline CDR1 and CDR2: SEHNR and FQNEAQ (reference sequence). As DNA, the CDR3 is TGTGCCAGCAGCTTGGGCCAGGGCGTTGGAAACACCATATATTTT. Amino acids: CASSLGQGVGNTIYF. The full variable domain, with the rest looked up from reference TRBV7-9 and TRBJ1-3, is DTGVSQNPRHKITKRGQNVTFRCDPISEHNRLYWYRQTLGQGPEFLTYFQNEAQLEKSRLLSDRFSAERPKGSFSTLEIQRTEQGDSAMYLCASSLGQGVGNTIYFGEGSWLTVV.

This clonotype was seen more than once but under ten times. V usage is TRBV2 and J usage is TRBJ2-5; D unclear. The germline gives CDR1 SNHLY, CDR2 FYNNEI. The CDR3 contains 12 residues. Trimming cost V 11 bases and J 10 bases, with 20 bases left between them. The CDR3 DNA sequence: TGTGCCGGCCGCTCTCTCCCCCAGTACCAGTACTTC. It codes for CAGRSLPQYQYF.

The chain joins TRBV29-1 to TRBJ2-3, with D tentatively TRBD1 (6 bases). Germline loops: CDR1 SQVTM, CDR2 ANQGSEA. The CDR3 runs to 13 residues. Trimming took 5 bases from V and 3 from J, leaving 12 bases between them. The CDR3 region is CSVNRDRTDTQYF. The CDR3 DNA is TGCAGCGTTAACAGGGATCGGACAGATACGCAGTATTTT.

As DNA, the CDR3 is TGTGCCAGCAGCGCAGACAGGTACGAGCAGTACGTC. Amino acids: CASSADRYEQYV. The V gene is TRBV12-3 or TRBV12-4, the J gene TRBJ2-7; a weak D match, TRBD1 (6 bases). V was shortened by 6 bases and J by 4 bases, with 10 bases between the two germline ends. The CDR3 extends over 12 amino acids.

This clonotype was counted only a few times. The chain carries TRBV28 and TRBJ2-7; possible D gene TRBD2, 6 bases. The CDR3 has 13 amino acids. V was clipped by 7 bases and J by 2 bases, with 12 bases between them. From germline, CDR1 is MDHEN and CDR2 SYDVKM. CDR3 nucleotide sequence: TGTGCCAGCACAGGCACTAGCCCCTACGAGCAGTACTTC. This codes for CASTGTSPYEQYF.

In this sample, this clonotype turned up a few times. This CDR3 is CASSLNSGQLANNEQFF. CDR3 in DNA: TGTGCCAGCAGCCTTAACAGCGGGCAGCTAGCTAACAATGAGCAGTTCTTC. The chain has TRBV7-8 and TRBJ2-1; D possibly corresponds to TRBD2 (6 bases). The CDR3 totals 17 residues. Trimming took 5 bases from V and 5 from J, leaving 22 bases between them. Germline V gene data show CDR1 as SGHVS and CDR2 as FQNEAQ.

The table lists this clonotype with many counts. This rearrangement joins TRBV7-8 to TRBJ1-4; D gene ambiguous. Germline loops: CDR1 SGHVS, CDR2 FQNEAQ. The CDR3 loop spans 15 amino acids. V dropped 6 bases and J dropped 0 bases, with 11 bases sitting between them. The CDR3 sequence is CASSMGGATNEKLFF. CDR3 sequence (DNA): TGTGCCAGCAGTATGGGAGGTGCAACTAATGAAAAACTGTTTTTT.

This clonotype was seen only a few times. This sequence joins TRBV5-1 and TRBJ2-3; maybe TRBD1 (5 bases). Trimming removed 0 bases from V and 2 bases from J, with 13 bases in between. This CDR3 is built from 16 residues. Germline CDR1 is SGHRS and CDR2 is YFSETQ. CDR3 sequence (DNA): TGCGCCAGCAGCTTGGTCCAGGGTGAAAACACAGATACGCAGTATTTT. It is translated as CASSLVQGENTDTQYF.

This clonotype has more than one count but fewer than ten. This chain connects TRBV27 to TRBJ1-2; 7 bases line up with TRBD1. The ends lost 10 bases at V and 5 bases at J; junction bases unmatched: 16. The V gene's germline CDR1 is MNHEY and CDR2 SMNVEV (reference sequence). The CDR3 consists of 15 residues. CDR3 sequence reads: CATITKEGARYGYTF. CDR3 nucleotides: TGTGCCACCATCACCAAAGAGGGGGCGCGGTATGGCTACACCTTC.

In its sample, this clonotype was seen many times. The rearrangement joins TRBV5-1 to TRBJ1-1; the D is unclear. CDR1 SGHRS and CDR2 YFSETQ come from the germline V gene. Trimming took 0 bases from V and 1 from J, leaving 10 bases between them. The CDR3 runs 15 residues. The CDR3 bases are TGCGCCAGCAGCTTGGATGGAGGGAAGAACACTGAAGCTTTCTTT. This gives the protein CASSLDGGKNTEAFF. Variable domain in full (rest from reference TRBV5-1 and TRBJ1-1): KAGVTQTPRYLIKTRGQQVTLSCSPISGHRSVSWYQQTPGQGLQFLFEYFSETQRNKGNFPGRFSGRQFSNSRSEMNVSTLELGDSALYLCASSLDGGKNTEAFFGQGTRLTVV.

This clonotype came up many times. The V call is TRBV12-3 or TRBV12-4, the J call TRBJ2-7, with TRBD1 as a possible D gene (5 bases). The CDR3 runs 15 residues. Trimming cost V 3 bases and J 5 bases, with 17 bases left between them. CDR3 in DNA: TGTGCCAGCAGTTTCCAAAGGTCCACAGGCAACGAGCAGTACTTC. Encoded protein: CASSFQRSTGNEQYF.

Ten or more counts support this clonotype. The V and J genes are TRBV20-1 and TRBJ1-2; 9 nucleotides agree with TRBD1. The CDR3 sequence is 13 residues long. V lost 6 bases, J lost 4 bases, and 6 bases stayed unmatched. Germline CDR1 is DFQATT and CDR2 is SNEGSKA (reference sequence). The CDR3 loop is CSAADRGLYGYTF. The CDR3 DNA reads TGCAGTGCAGCGGACAGGGGACTCTATGGCTACACCTTC.

The rearrangement joins TRBV5-1 to TRBJ2-6; D might be TRBD2 (5 bases). Germline V gives CDR1 SGHRS, CDR2 YFSETQ. The CDR3 covers 18 residues. V was cut by 0 bases and J by 0 bases, with 13 bases left in between. CDR3 in amino acids: CASSLVVGAVSGANVLTF. The CDR3 bases are TGCGCCAGCAGCTTGGTAGTGGGAGCCGTCTCTGGGGCCAACGTCCTGACTTTC.

This clonotype was picked up many times. The chain combines TRBV12-3 or TRBV12-4 with TRBJ2-1; 8 bases map to TRBD1. The CDR3 length is 13 residues. With V trimmed by 7 bases and J by 14 bases, 13 bases remained unmatched. The CDR3 here is CASIQGAEKVEFF. Written as DNA, the CDR3 is TGTGCCAGCATCCAGGGGGCAGAAAAGGTGGAGTTCTTC.

The V and J genes are TRBV5-1 and TRBJ2-5; D not certain. The V gene lost 7 bases and the J gene lost 5 bases, with 15 bases spanning the gap. The CDR3 extends over 13 amino acids. In germline, CDR1 is SGHRS, CDR2 YFSETQ. The CDR3 spells CASGGFSEETQYF. The CDR3 DNA follows: TGCGCCAGCGGTGGGTTCTCGGAGGAGACCCAGTACTTC. Full variable domain (remainder filled in from reference TRBV5-1 and TRBJ2-5): KAGVTQTPRYLIKTRGQQVTLSCSPISGHRSVSWYQQTPGQGLQFLFEYFSETQRNKGNFPGRFSGRQFSNSRSEMNVSTLELGDSALYLCASGGFSEETQYFGPGTRLLVL.

This clonotype was observed at least ten times. The V gene is TRBV24-1, the J gene TRBJ1-5; D not certain. The CDR3 totals 12 residues. V lost 9 bases to trimming and J lost 7 bases, with 12 bases between them. Germline V CDR1 and CDR2: KGHDR, SFDVKD. CDR3 DNA: TGTGCCACCGAGAATTCGGGACAGCCCCAGCATTTT. Its translation: CATENSGQPQHF.

The chain carries TRBV4-1 and TRBJ2-5; 10 bases match TRBD1. This CDR3 is 15 amino acids long. V dropped 3 bases and J dropped 3; count of bases not matched to a gene: 4. Per the germline V gene, CDR1 is MGHRA and CDR2 is YSYEKL. The CDR3 bases are TGCGCCAGCAGCCACCTGGACAGGGGGGAAGAGACCCAGTACTTC. Its protein product is CASSHLDRGEETQYF.

This clonotype has at least ten counts. V usage is TRBV11-3 and J usage is TRBJ2-7; 10 bases are shared with TRBD2. This CDR3 is 15 amino acids long. Germline V gene sequence: CDR1 SGHNT, CDR2 YENEEA. The V and J ends lost 4 bases and 5 bases, in that order; junction bases with no gene match: 8. The CDR3 loop is CASSSFQREGHEQYF. The CDR3 coding sequence is TGTGCCAGCAGCTCATTCCAGCGGGAGGGTCACGAGCAGTACTTC.

This clonotype was counted only a few times. The rearrangement joins TRBV28 to TRBJ2-5; the D gene is possibly TRBD2 (5 bases). V was trimmed by 6 bases and J by 5 bases, leaving 19 bases between them. Germline-derived CDR1 and CDR2 are MDHEN and SYDVKM. This CDR3 is built from 15 residues. CDR3: CASRFEGYPLETQYF. For the CDR3, the DNA is TGTGCCAGCAGATTTGAGGGATACCCGTTGGAGACCCAGTACTTC. Full variable domain (rest looked up from reference TRBV28 and TRBJ2-5): DVKVTQSSRYLVKRTGEKVFLECVQDMDHENMFWYRQDPGLGLRLIYFSYDVKMKEKGDIPEGYSVSREKKERFSLILESASTNQTSMYLCASRFEGYPLETQYFGPGTRLLVL.

This clonotype was recorded at least ten times. The chain joins TRBV27 to TRBJ2-3; TRBD2 agrees at 10 bases. CDR3 size: 16 residues. Per the germline V gene, CDR1 is MNHEY and CDR2 is SMNVEV (reference sequence). V shed 10 bases, J shed 1 base, and the junction held 11 bases outside the gene matches. The CDR3, as DNA: TGTGCCACCTATCCCCATAGCGGGGGGCGCACAGATACGCAGTATTTT. Protein product: CATYPHSGGRTDTQYF.

Only a few counts were recorded for this clonotype. The CDR3 DNA follows: TGCAGTATGACTAGCGGAGGCTACAATGAGCAGTTCTTC. Its protein is CSMTSGGYNEQFF. V and J are TRBV20-1 and TRBJ2-1; 9 nucleotides align to TRBD2. This CDR3 is built from 13 residues. J was trimmed by 3 bases and V by 8 bases; bases with no gene match: 5. Germline V CDR1 and CDR2: DFQATT, SNEGSKA (reference sequence).

This clonotype was seen repeatedly, ten times or more. This sequence joins TRBV12-3 or TRBV12-4 and TRBJ1-5; 8 nucleotides agree with TRBD1. The CDR3 contains 15 residues. The V and J ends lost 6 bases and 5 bases, in that order; junction bases with no gene match: 9. The CDR3 nucleotides read TGTGCCAGCAGGAGGACAGGGATTTCCGATCAGCCCCAGCATTTT. As protein: CASRRTGISDQPQHF.

The chain employs TRBV18 and TRBJ2-1; D is perhaps TRBD1 (6 bases). The V gene's germline CDR1 is KGHSH and CDR2 LQKENI. The CDR3 covers 15 residues. V was clipped by 3 bases and J by 9 bases, with 18 bases between them. CDR3 sequence: CASSPSGTRGAEQFF. The CDR3 DNA is TGTGCCAGCTCACCCTCCGGGACCAGGGGTGCTGAGCAGTTCTTC. Full variable domain (missing parts from reference TRBV18 and TRBJ2-1): NAGVMQNPRHLVRRRGQEARLRCSPMKGHSHVYWYRQLPEEGLKFMVYLQKENIIDESGMPKERFSAEFPKEGPSILRIQQVVRGDSAAYFCASSPSGTRGAEQFFGPGTRLTVL.

This clonotype was recorded many times. The V gene is TRBV28, the J gene TRBJ2-2; 9 bases agree with TRBD1. Unmatched junction bases numbered 10, after V lost 7 bases and J lost 4 bases. The CDR3 has 16 residues. CDR1 and CDR2 (germline): MDHEN, SYDVKM. DNA for the CDR3: TGTGCCAGCAACAGAGGGACAGGGATGACCACCGGGGAGCTGTTTTTT. It codes for CASNRGTGMTTGELFF.

This clonotype was counted many times. This chain links TRBV12-3 or TRBV12-4 with TRBJ1-4; 8 positions match TRBD1. The CDR3 runs 15 residues. The ends lost 3 bases at V and 7 bases at J; junction bases unmatched: 7. The CDR3 here is CASSFRTGFVEKLFF. The CDR3 bases are TGTGCCAGCAGTTTCCGGACAGGGTTTGTTGAAAAACTGTTTTTT.

In its sample, this clonotype was seen many times. Here the CDR3 reads CATSGAGAYNEQFF. CDR3 nucleotide sequence: TGTGCCACCAGTGGGGCAGGGGCCTACAATGAGCAGTTCTTC. The V call is TRBV24-1, the J call TRBJ2-1, with TRBD1 as a possible D gene (6 bases). CDR3 length: 14 residues. CDR1 and CDR2 from the germline V gene are KGHDR and SFDVKD. V lost 5 bases to trimming and J lost 2 bases, with 9 bases between them.